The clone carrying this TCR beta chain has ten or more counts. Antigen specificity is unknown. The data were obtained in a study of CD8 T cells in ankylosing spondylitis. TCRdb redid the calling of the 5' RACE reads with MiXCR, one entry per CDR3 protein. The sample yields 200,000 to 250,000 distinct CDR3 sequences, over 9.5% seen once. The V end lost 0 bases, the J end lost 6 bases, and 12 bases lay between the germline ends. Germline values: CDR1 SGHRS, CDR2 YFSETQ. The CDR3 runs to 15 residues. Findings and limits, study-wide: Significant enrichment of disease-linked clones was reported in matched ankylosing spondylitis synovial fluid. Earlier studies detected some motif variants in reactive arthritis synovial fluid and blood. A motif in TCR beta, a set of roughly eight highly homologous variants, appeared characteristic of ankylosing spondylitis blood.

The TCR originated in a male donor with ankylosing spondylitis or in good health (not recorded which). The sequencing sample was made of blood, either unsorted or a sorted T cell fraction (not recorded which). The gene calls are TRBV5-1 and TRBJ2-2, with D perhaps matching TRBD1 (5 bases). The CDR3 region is CASSLAGRVSGELFF. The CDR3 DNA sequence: TGCGCCAGCAGCTTGGCCGGCAGGGTGTCCGGGGAGCTGTTTTTT.